A selection of T cell receptor beta chains follows, all from one sample in a study of blood T cell repertoires in COVID-19. Produced via immunoSEQ multiplex PCR; TCRdb's table is partial and in-frame only. The sample lists under 200,000 clones; about 86% were seen once. The sequenced sample was peripheral blood. Receptor source: a woman aged 55-75 years with COVID-19, enrolled during active disease. CDR3s include the opening cysteine and the closing phenylalanine or tryptophan. D genes are given only for firm matches. Some rows have no size entry. The others give once, few or many, or a class for an expanded clone.

NA	TRBV29-1	TRBJ2-7	13	NA	TGCAGCGTTGAAGACCTACTGGGGGGCGAGCAGTACTTC	CSVEDLLGGEQYF
few	TRBV19	TRBJ1-5	15	NA	TGTGCCAGTAGTAGCGGACAGTTTGGCAATCAGCCCCAGCATTTT	CASSSGQFGNQPQHF
NA	TRBV24-1	TRBJ1-2	13	TRBD1	TGTGCCACCCGCAGGGGGCCCGGCGGTGGCTACACCTTC	CATRRGPGGGYTF
NA	TRBV18	TRBJ2-7	17	NA	TGTGCCAGCTCACCGCGCCCCTGGACAGCGTTCTCCTACGAGCAGTACTTC	CASSPRPWTAFSYEQYF
NA	TRBV4-3	TRBJ2-1	15	NA	TGCGCCAGCAGCCAAGTACAGGGGGGGTACAATGAGCAGTTCTTC	CASSQVQGGYNEQFF
few	TRBV19	TRBJ2-7	15	NA	TGTGCCAGTAGTATAGTGGAGGGAAGGGGCTACGAGCAGTACTTC	CASSIVEGRGYEQYF
NA	TRBV5-6	TRBJ2-1	14	TRBD1	TGTGCCAGCAGCTTAGGACAGGGCTACAATGAGCAGTTCTTC	CASSLGQGYNEQFF
NA	TRBV6-4	TRBJ2-2	14	TRBD2	TGTGCCAGCAGTGTTGGCGGGAGGCCCGGGGAGCTGTTTTTT	CASSVGGRPGELFF
NA	TRBV6-5	TRBJ2-5	12	TRBD1	TGTGCCATCGGGACAGGGGGAGAGACCCAGTACTTC	CAIGTGGETQYF
NA	TRBV19	TRBJ2-2	18	NA	TGTGCCAGTAGTATGATGGCAGGGGACGTCCGAACACCGGCCAAGCTGTTTTTT	CASSMMAGDVRTPAKLFF
NA	TRBV24-1	TRBJ1-2	14	TRBD1	TGTGCCACCAGTGAAAGGGACAGGGGACATGGCTACACCTTC	CATSERDRGHGYTF
NA	TRBV7-2	TRBJ1-1	13	NA	TGTGCCAGCAGGGCAGGTCCGAACACTGAAGCTTTCTTT	CASRAGPNTEAFF
NA	TRBV28	TRBJ2-7	14	TRBD2	TGTGCCAGCAGAGGCCCGGGACTAGCGGACGAGCAGTACTTC	CASRGPGLADEQYF
NA	TRBV6-5	TRBJ2-7	15	TRBD1	TGTGCCAGCAGATTCACCGGGACAGCCTCTATTGAGCAGTACTTC	CASRFTGTASIEQYF
NA	TRBV5-4	TRBJ2-7	16	TRBD2	TGTGCCAGCAGCCCCGGGACTAGCGGGAGGGCGGGGGAGCAGTACTTC	CASSPGTSGRAGEQYF
NA	TRBV9	TRBJ2-7	15	TRBD2	TGTGCCAGCAGCGTAGCTAGCGGGGGAAACTACGAGCAGTACTTC	CASSVASGGNYEQYF